The clone carrying this T cell receptor (beta chain) showed up many times. The antigen remains unidentified. The read ends 3 residues early relative to the CDR3; the germline J gene fills the gap. This record belongs to a study of T cell clonality in common variable immunodeficiency. Study-wide findings and caveats: Fewer deletions and N-nucleotide insertions were reportedly seen in common variable immunodeficiency TCR beta sequences. CVID subjects showed higher TCRbeta clonality than healthy controls. CVID subjects shared fewer TCRbeta clones than healthy controls did.

The CDR3 length is 17 residues. Germline CDR1 SGHVS, CDR2 FNYEAQ. V shed 5 bases, J shed 1 base, and the junction held 10 bases outside the gene matches. Control and CVID samples contributed equal amounts of genomic DNA. Clones were sequenced by immunoSEQ multiplex PCR, and TCRdb holds only the in-frame ones, with some missing. Listed for the sample are about 35,000 clones, none seen a single time. This clonotype was sampled from a person aged 18-70 years in good health. The specimen was peripheral blood mononuclear cells. This rearrangement joins TRBV7-6 to TRBJ1-3; 8 nucleotides align to TRBD1. This chain's CDR3 is CASSLGQGGGSGNTIYF. The part of the CDR3 DNA that was read is TGTGCCAGCAGCCTTGGACAGGGAGGGGGATCTGGAAACACC.